The 4 T cell receptor beta chains below all came from one sample that was sequenced in a study of T cell changes during pregnancy in multiple sclerosis. The data were produced by immunoSEQ multiplex PCR, yet TCRdb's version contains in-frame clones alone and is incomplete. This table has about 69,000 clones, about 92% appearing once. Source: peripheral blood, taken in the third trimester of pregnancy. The receptor set was obtained from a female donor in good health, enrolled as a control in a pregnancy study.

This sequence joins TRBV4-2 and TRBJ2-5; 7 nucleotides agree with TRBD2. The CDR3 has 16 amino acids. The germline V gene has CDR1 LGHNA and CDR2 YNFKEQ. J gave up 1 base and V 1 base, and 6 bases lay outside the gene matches. DNA of the CDR3: TGTGCCAGCAGCCAAGGGGGGGGGAATTCCCAAGAGACCCAGTACTTC. Translated, it gives CASSQGGGNSQETQYF.

The sample holds one count of this clone. J is TRBJ2-3 and V is TRBV12-5; possible D gene TRBD1, 6 bases. Deletions cut 2 bases from V and 4 bases from J, with 7 bases between. CDR3 length: 13 amino acids. The germline CDR1 and CDR2 sequences are LGHNT and FRNRAP. CDR3 bases: TGTGCTAGTGGTTTGAAGGGGGCAGATACGCAGTATTTT. It yields the protein CASGLKGADTQYF.

The CDR3 reads CASSSYYEQYF. In DNA, the CDR3 is TGTGCCAGCAGCAGTTACTACGAGCAGTACTTC. The chain has TRBV21-1 and TRBJ2-7; TRBD2 is taken as the D call from the table, unchecked against the DNA. TRBV21-1 is annotated as a pseudogene. The CDR3 has 11 amino acids.

The chain links TRBV5-1 to TRBJ2-3; TRBD1 aligns across 7 bases. The CDR3 loop spans 18 amino acids. The ends lost 3 bases at V and 0 bases at J; junction bases unmatched: 13. The germline V gene encodes CDR1 SGHRS and CDR2 YFSETQ. The CDR3 is CASSWVGKTTGSTDTQYF. The CDR3 region has the DNA TGCGCCAGCAGCTGGGTGGGGAAGACGACAGGGAGCACAGATACGCAGTATTTT.